One sample yielded the 2 T cell receptor beta chains listed below, sequenced in a study of T cell clones after liver transplantation. Profiling relied on immunoSEQ multiplex PCR, and the TCRdb table lists in-frame clones only, not all of them. Found here are roughly 100,000 clones, 80% to 90% of them singletons; the top ten hold 2.5% to 3%. Sequenced material: CD4+ T cells from blood, taken approximately 43 months after liver transplant. The receptors come from a human patient who received a liver transplant. Among the T cells, some may be from the graft donor.

The chain combines TRBV2 with TRBJ2-1, with D possibly being TRBD1 (5 bases). V lost 6 bases to trimming and J lost 8 bases, with 11 bases between them. The V gene's germline CDR1 is SNHLY and CDR2 FYNNEI. The CDR3 is made up of 12 amino acids. CDR3 in amino acids: CASRGRVDEQFF. DNA for the CDR3: TGTGCCAGCAGGGGCAGGGTCGATGAGCAGTTCTTC.

This rearrangement joins TRBV5-1 to TRBJ2-1; TRBD2 matches 7 bases. The ends lost 4 bases at V and 0 bases at J; junction bases unmatched: 7. From germline, CDR1 is SGHRS and CDR2 YFSETQ. The CDR3 consists of 16 residues. The chain's CDR3 is CASSLSGGSSYNEQFF. The DNA for the CDR3 is TGCGCCAGCAGCCTCTCGGGCGGGAGCTCCTACAATGAGCAGTTCTTC.